This passage covers 32 T cell receptor beta chains from one sample sequenced in a study of read filtering for tumor transcriptome and immune sequencing (dated by TCRdb to 2018 to 2020). TCRdb names Illumina HiSeq 4000 as the instrument used. Starting from 400 ng RNA, TCR libraries were constructed with the Immunoverse kit using molecular barcoded adaptors that cover the alpha/delta and beta/gamma chains. In TCRdb, the public reads were trimmed at Q25 with fastp and aligned with MiXCR, with productive beta chains retained. Each record represents a unique CDR3 protein, reported with the most common genes and DNA among its rows. The table for this sample lists some 15,000 distinct CDR3 sequences; over 20% of them were counted only once. 70% to 90% of the sample is taken by the ten largest. Sequencing input: a population of CD138-negative cells sorted from bone marrow. Taken with the paper, the label for cell subset or site translates to: bone marrow mononuclear cells depleted of CD138+ plasma/myeloma cells by negative magnetic selection. Receptors were obtained from a donor at least 40 years old with multiple myeloma.

There are a few counts of this clonotype. V usage is TRBV18 and J usage is TRBJ2-1; D may be TRBD1 (6 bases). Trimming stripped 6 bases from V and 7 bases from J, with 16 bases between. The CDR3 is 14 amino acids. The germline V gene has CDR1 KGHSH and CDR2 LQKENI. The CDR3 coding sequence is TGTGCCAGCTCCTCCCTGGGGGCCTCTAATGAGCAGTTCTTC. It yields the protein CASSSLGASNEQFF.

DNA for the CDR3: TGTGCCAGCAGCTTCCCCGCAGGGGAGAACACTGAAGCTTTCTTT. It encodes CASSFPAGENTEAFF. V is TRBV7-9 and J is TRBJ1-1; TRBD1 might be the D (6 bases). Germline values: CDR1 SEHNR, CDR2 FQNEAQ (reference sequence). V lost 3 bases and J 1 base, leaving 12 bases between the germline ends. This CDR3 region has 15 residues.

In the case of this clonotype: A single base separates this from a much larger clone, so it may be a read error. The rearrangement uses TRBV10-3 and TRBJ2-1; 7 nucleotides align to TRBD2. The CDR3 is 12 amino acids. The germline V gene has CDR1 ENHRY and CDR2 SYGVKD. The V and J ends lost 8 bases and 8 bases, in that order; junction bases with no gene match: 6. The CDR3 region has the DNA TGTGCCATCGGGAGGGGCGCGGATGAGCAGTTCTTC. It is translated as CAIGRGADEQFF.

Comment on this clonotype: A much larger clone sits a single nucleotide away, making a read error possible. The rearrangement joins TRBV2 to TRBJ2-2; 9 bases match TRBD1. The CDR3 covers 15 residues. The V gene's germline CDR1 is SNHLY and CDR2 FYNNEI. DNA of the CDR3: TGTGCCAGCAGAGGGGACAGGGCGGGGACCGGGGATCTGTTTTTT. Encoded protein: CASRGDRAGTGDLFF.

This clonotype was seen many times. J is TRBJ2-5 and V is TRBV5-1, with a possible D match to TRBD2 (7 bases). V shed 2 bases and J shed 4 bases, with 15 bases lying between them. From germline, CDR1 is SGHRS and CDR2 YFSETQ. The CDR3 has 15 amino acids. The CDR3: CASSFVGGERETQYF. The CDR3 nucleotides are TGCGCCAGCAGCTTTGTAGGGGGGGAACGAGAGACCCAGTACTTC. The whole variable domain, filled in from reference TRBV5-1 and TRBJ2-5, reads KAGVTQTPRYLIKTRGQQVTLSCSPISGHRSVSWYQQTPGQGLQFLFEYFSETQRNKGNFPGRFSGRQFSNSRSEMNVSTLELGDSALYLCASSFVGGERETQYFGPGTRLLVL.

This clonotype has at least ten counts. J is TRBJ2-7 and V is TRBV18; 7 positions agree with TRBD1. V trimming: 8 bases; J trimming: 4 bases; junction bases outside the gene matches: 11. From germline, CDR1 is KGHSH and CDR2 LQKENI. There are 14 residues in the CDR3. Written as DNA, the CDR3 is TGTGCCAGCGCGCGAATGGGACAGAAGTACGAGCAGTACTTC. This gives the protein CASARMGQKYEQYF. Full variable domain (rest looked up from reference TRBV18 and TRBJ2-7): NAGVMQNPRHLVRRRGQEARLRCSPMKGHSHVYWYRQLPEEGLKFMVYLQKENIIDESGMPKERFSAEFPKEGPSILRIQQVVRGDSAAYFCASARMGQKYEQYFGPGTRLTVT.

This clonotype was picked up a small number of times. V gene TRBV2 combines with J gene TRBJ2-5, with 9 bases lining up with TRBD2. From germline, CDR1 is SNHLY and CDR2 FYNNEI. This CDR3 is 16 amino acids long. Trimming removed 5 bases from V and 7 bases from J; junction bases left unmatched: 14. The CDR3 DNA is TGTGCCAGCAGTCCCTTCAGCGGGGGGCCCACCGGGACCCAGTACTTC. This encodes CASSPFSGGPTGTQYF.

The genes are TRBV2 and TRBJ1-2, with TRBD1 identical over 7 bases. The CDR3 contains 13 residues. Looked up from germline, CDR1 is SNHLY and CDR2 is FYNNEI. V gave up 5 bases and J gave up 4 bases; unmatched junction bases: 4. The CDR3 nucleotides read TGTGCCAGCAGTTACAGGGGTCCCTATGGCTACACCTTC. This translates into CASSYRGPYGYTF. Full variable domain (remainder filled in from reference TRBV2 and TRBJ1-2): EPEVTQTPSHQVTQMGQEVILRCVPISNHLYFYWYRQILGQKVEFLVSFYNNEISEKSEIFDDQFSVERPDGSNFTLKIRSTKLEDSAMYFCASSYRGPYGYTFGSGTRLTVV.

This sequence joins TRBV10-2 and TRBJ1-2, with D possibly matching TRBD1 (6 bases). In germline, CDR1 is WSHSY, CDR2 SAAADI. This CDR3 is 14 amino acids long. V lost 3 bases, J lost 6 bases, and 14 bases lay in between. Written as DNA, the CDR3 is TGCGCCAGCAGTGATGGAACAGGGTGGAATGGCTACACCTTC. Protein product: CASSDGTGWNGYTF.

This clonotype was found a few times. The chain recombines TRBV29-1 with TRBJ1-2; tentative D call: TRBD1 (6 bases). V lost 5 bases, J lost 2 bases, and 9 bases lay in between. The CDR3 is 12 amino acids. Germline CDR1 is SQVTM and CDR2 is ANQGSEA. In DNA, the CDR3 is TGCAGCGTTTGGCAGGGGAACTATGGCTACACCTTC. It is translated as CSVWQGNYGYTF.

This clonotype occurred many times. This chain connects TRBV24-1 to TRBJ2-1; TRBD2 might be the D (5 bases). Per the germline V gene, CDR1 is KGHDR and CDR2 is SFDVKD. Deletions cut 2 bases from V and 8 bases from J, with 15 bases between. The CDR3 runs to 15 residues. This CDR3 is CATSDSRRSFYEQFF. The CDR3 coding sequence is TGTGCCACCAGTGATTCTAGGAGGAGTTTCTATGAGCAGTTCTTC.

By share, this clonotype counts as medium-sized (0.01 to 0.1%). The genes are TRBV29-1 and TRBJ1-2, with a tentative D call TRBD1 (5 bases). Trimming pared 7 bases from V and 7 bases from J, leaving 19 bases between. The CDR3 sequence is 13 residues long. Germline V gene lookup returns CDR1 SQVTM and CDR2 ANQGSEA. CDR3 protein: CSARGPQDGGYTF. CDR3 nucleotides: TGCAGCGCCCGGGGCCCCCAAGACGGTGGCTACACCTTC.

This clonotype has just a few counts. A much bigger clone sits one base away, suggesting this may be a read error. The chain combines TRBV3-1 with TRBJ1-2, with D uncertain. V gave up 1 base and J gave up 2 bases, with 14 bases separating them. The CDR3 is 16 amino acids. Germline V gene lookup returns CDR1 LGHDT and CDR2 YNNKEL (reference sequence). CDR3 DNA sequence: TGTGCCAGCAGCCAAGTGGGAGGTCTGGGGAACTATGGCTACACCTTC. Protein sequence: CASSQVGGLGNYGYTF.

This clonotype was seen at least ten times. The CDR3 DNA reads as TGTGCCAGCAGTGAAACCGGGGCGCAGACCGGGGAGCTGTTTTTT. It yields the protein CASSETGAQTGELFF. The chain joins TRBV2 to TRBJ2-2; TRBD1 or TRBD2 may be the D gene (5 bases each). The CDR3 extends over 15 amino acids. Germline CDR1 SNHLY, CDR2 FYNNEI. V lost 2 bases, J lost 5 bases, and 12 bases lay in between.

Remarks on this clonotype: This sequence may be a read error, since a much larger clone differs from it by one base. The chain uses TRBV4-1 and TRBJ1-4; D is perhaps TRBD1 (6 bases). CDR1 MGHRA and CDR2 YSYEKL come from the germline V gene. This CDR3 contains 15 residues. The chain's CDR3 is CASSQDGQGHEKLSF. The CDR3 nucleotides read TGCGCCAGCAGCCAAGATGGTCAGGGGCATGAAAAACTGTCTTTT.

The chain is built from TRBV5-6 and TRBJ2-6, with D possibly being TRBD1 (6 bases). The CDR3 consists of 19 residues. The ends were cut back, 5 bases at V and 0 bases at J, with 21 bases in the middle. Germline CDR1 SGHDT, CDR2 YYEEEE. In DNA, the CDR3 is TGTGCCAGCAGGTTAATTAACAGGGATACAACCTCTGGGGCCAACGTCCTGACTTTC. This sequence encodes CASRLINRDTTSGANVLTF.

The V and J genes are TRBV28 and TRBJ2-7, with 10 nucleotides matching TRBD2. Germline trimming cut 4 bases from V and 3 bases from J; bases unmatched to any gene: 6. CDR3 length: 15 residues. The V gene's germline CDR1 is MDHEN and CDR2 SYDVKM. CDR3 amino acids: CASSSPAGGYYEQYF. CDR3 bases: TGTGCCAGCAGTTCCCCAGCGGGGGGGTACTACGAGCAGTACTTC.

This clonotype came up many times. The rearrangement joins TRBV4-1 to TRBJ2-6; 9 positions match TRBD2. CDR1 and CDR2 from the germline V gene are MGHRA and YSYEKL. This CDR3 region has 18 residues. J gave up 2 bases and V 3 bases, and 8 bases lay outside the gene matches. CDR3 amino acids: CASSQSSGSSAGANVLTF. DNA for the CDR3: TGCGCCAGCAGCCAGAGTAGCGGGAGCTCTGCTGGGGCCAACGTCCTGACTTTC.

The rearrangement uses TRBV20-1 and TRBJ2-2, with D possibly TRBD1 on 5 matching bases. The germline CDR1 and CDR2 sequences are DFQATT and SNEGSKA (reference sequence). V lost 3 bases, J lost 0 bases, and 8 bases lay in between. CDR3 length: 14 residues. CDR3 in amino acids: CSARQGSNTGELFF. CDR3 nucleotide sequence: TGCAGTGCTAGGCAGGGATCGAACACCGGGGAGCTGTTTTTT.

Ten or more counts support this clonotype. This chain connects TRBV18 to TRBJ1-5; D ambiguous. The V end lost 2 bases, the J end lost 3 bases, and 8 bases lay between the germline ends. The CDR3 contains 14 residues. The germline CDR1 and CDR2 sequences are KGHSH and LQKENI. The CDR3 DNA reads as TGTGCCAGCTCACCAGGGCAGCTCAATCAGCCCCAGCATTTT. This sequence encodes CASSPGQLNQPQHF.

This clonotype was picked up a small number of times. This chain connects TRBV6-1 to TRBJ1-1, with D perhaps matching TRBD1 (5 bases). Trimming removed 2 bases at V and 0 bases at J, with 10 bases between. CDR1 is MNHNS and CDR2 is SASEGT in the germline V gene. The CDR3 is made up of 15 amino acids. The CDR3 reads CASSERKGLNTEAFF. For the CDR3, the DNA is TGTGCCAGCAGTGAAAGGAAGGGACTGAACACTGAAGCTTTCTTT.

A word on this clonotype: A much bigger clone sits one base away, suggesting this may be a read error. The final CDR3 position lacks the conserved phenylalanine or tryptophan, pointing to a likely read error. The chain has TRBV7-9 and TRBJ2-1; TRBD1 aligns across 7 bases. Germline V lookup: CDR1 SEHNR, CDR2 FQNEAQ (reference sequence). Trimming cost V 5 bases and J 5 bases; bases outside gene matches: 6. This CDR3 contains 14 residues. The CDR3 protein is CASSPSDRDNEQFS. The CDR3 DNA sequence: TGTGCCAGCAGCCCCTCAGACAGGGACAATGAGCAGTTCTCC.

At least ten counts were recorded for this clonotype. This chain connects TRBV10-2 to TRBJ2-2, with 10 bases fitting TRBD2. The junction had 6 bases not matched to a gene; V was cut back by 6 bases and J by 2 bases. CDR1 is WSHSY and CDR2 is SAAADI in the germline V gene. CDR3 size: 16 residues. CDR3 amino acids: CASRGAGGDNTGELFF. Here the CDR3 DNA reads TGCGCCAGCAGGGGAGCGGGGGGGGATAACACCGGGGAGCTGTTTTTT.

This clonotype was seen at least ten times. V usage is TRBV6-1 and J usage is TRBJ2-2; D is undetermined. The V end lost 7 bases, the J end lost 5 bases, and 8 bases lay between the germline ends. The germline V gene has CDR1 MNHNS and CDR2 SASEGT. This CDR3 is built from 12 residues. CDR3 sequence (DNA): TGTGCCAGCACTACTATAACCGGGGAGCTGTTTTTT. Translated, it gives CASTTITGELFF.

Points on this clonotype: A much larger clone is a single base away; this may be a read error. Here the CDR3 reads CASASGLGEGAFF. The CDR3 nucleotides are TGCGCCAGCGCCTCGGGGTTAGGGGAAGGAGCTTTCTTT. The chain is built from TRBV4-1 and TRBJ1-1, with a weak D call TRBD1 (5 bases). The length of the CDR3 is 13 residues. The germline V gene has CDR1 MGHRA and CDR2 YSYEKL. Trimming shortened V by 8 bases and J by 10 bases, and 20 bases separated the two germline ends.

This chain links TRBV30 with TRBJ1-5; TRBD1 is a possible D gene (5 bases). This CDR3 is 13 amino acids long. From germline, CDR1 is GTSNPN and CDR2 SVGIG (reference sequence). With 3 bases removed from V and 1 base from J, the gap between germline ends came to 7 bases. In DNA, the CDR3 is TGTGCCTGGAGGACAGAAAGCAATCAGCCCCAGCATTTT. It codes for CAWRTESNQPQHF.

This clonotype was picked up a small number of times. V usage is TRBV7-6 and J usage is TRBJ2-1; a possible D gene is TRBD2 (8 bases). With 1 base removed from V and 8 bases from J, the gap between germline ends came to 15 bases. CDR3 length: 15 amino acids. The germline gives CDR1 SGHVS, CDR2 FNYEAQ. The CDR3 is CASSLVQGTRDEQFF. CDR3 in DNA: TGTGCCAGCAGCTTAGTACAGGGGACTAGGGATGAGCAGTTCTTC.

In its sample, this clonotype is medium-sized. The chain uses TRBV9 and TRBJ2-7, with D possibly TRBD2 on 6 matching bases. The CDR3 loop spans 15 amino acids. V was cut by 0 bases and J by 5 bases, with 15 bases left in between. The germline gives CDR1 SGDLS, CDR2 YYNGEE. CDR3 amino acids: CASSVGGGLSDEQYF. The CDR3 bases are TGTGCCAGCAGCGTAGGTGGGGGGTTAAGTGACGAGCAGTACTTC.

There are many counts of this clonotype. This sequence joins TRBV5-4 and TRBJ2-3; D possibly corresponds to TRBD2 (5 bases). With 4 bases removed from V and 2 bases from J, the gap between germline ends came to 11 bases. From germline, CDR1 is SGHNT and CDR2 YYREEE (reference sequence). This CDR3 is built from 14 residues. The CDR3 bases are TGTGCCAGCAGCACCGGACTCGACACAGATACGCAGTATTTT. It translates to CASSTGLDTDTQYF. Full variable domain (remainder filled in from reference TRBV5-4 and TRBJ2-3): ETGVTQSPTHLIKTRGQQVTLRCSSQSGHNTVSWYQQALGQGPQFIFQYYREEENGRGNFPPRFSGLQFPNYSSELNVNALELDDSALYLCASSTGLDTDTQYFGPGTRLTVL.

Remarks on this clonotype: A clone one base away is much larger, so this may be a read error. The rearrangement links TRBV28 to TRBJ1-1; 7 bases agree with TRBD1. The CDR3 runs to 13 residues. From germline, CDR1 is MDHEN and CDR2 SYDVKM. V trimming: 5 bases; J trimming: 6 bases; junction bases outside the gene matches: 6. CDR3 region: CASSTGEGAEAFF. The CDR3 DNA follows: TGTGCCAGCAGTACAGGGGAGGGCGCTGAAGCTTTCTTT.

This clonotype has only one observation. This rearrangement joins TRBV2 to TRBJ2-1; 9 positions agree with TRBD2. Germline V gene lookup returns CDR1 SNHLY and CDR2 FYNNEI. The CDR3 contains 13 residues. The V segment lost 7 bases and the J segment 9 bases; nucleotides outside the gene matches: 7. The CDR3 region is CASTLATSGEQFF. The CDR3 DNA is TGTGCCAGCACCCTAGCGACTAGCGGTGAGCAGTTCTTC. Complete variable domain (other parts from reference TRBV2 and TRBJ2-1): EPEVTQTPSHQVTQMGQEVILRCVPISNHLYFYWYRQILGQKVEFLVSFYNNEISEKSEIFDDQFSVERPDGSNFTLKIRSTKLEDSAMYFCASTLATSGEQFFGPGTRLTVL.

The rearrangement joins TRBV2 to TRBJ2-7, with TRBD1 identical over 8 bases. The trim removed 7 bases at V and 2 bases at J, leaving 7 bases unmatched. The CDR3 is 14 amino acids. CDR1 and CDR2 from the germline V gene are SNHLY and FYNNEI. The CDR3 coding sequence is TGTGCCAGCACGTCCCTCAGGGGGCCCTACGAGCAGTACTTC. Amino acid sequence: CASTSLRGPYEQYF.